A single sample gave rise to the 29 T cell receptor beta chains below, sequenced in a study of cytomegalovirus exposure and HLA in healthy donors. Clones were read by immunoSEQ multiplex PCR, and TCRdb kept only the in-frame ones, dropping some. The table lists about 74,000 clones, around 94% of them singletons. Sequencing used PBMCs. The receptors derive from a woman in her late teens or twenties in good health and CMV-seropositive.

The chain is built from TRBV9 and TRBJ2-1; 13 bases agree with TRBD2. Germline assignment: CDR1 SGDLS and CDR2 YYNGEE. This CDR3 comprises 15 residues. V lost 1 base, J lost 8 bases, and 3 bases stayed unmatched. In nucleotides, the CDR3 is TGTGCCAGCAGCGTAACTAGCGGGGGGGCGGATGAGCAGTTCTTC. It translates to CASSVTSGGADEQFF.

The J gene is TRBJ2-7, the V gene TRBV27, with D uncertain. Per the germline V gene, CDR1 is MNHEY and CDR2 is SMNVEV (reference sequence). The germline V and J ends were trimmed by 4 bases and 5 bases, with 15 bases remaining between them. The CDR3 length is 14 residues. The CDR3 coding sequence is TGTGCCAGCAGTTCCCAGACCGGGTGGGACGAGCAGTACTTC. It is translated as CASSSQTGWDEQYF.

The chain carries TRBV6-1 and TRBJ2-7; D may be TRBD2 (6 bases). Trimming stripped 2 bases from V and 4 bases from J, with 15 bases between. Germline values: CDR1 MNHNS, CDR2 SASEGT. The CDR3 length is 15 residues. The CDR3 here is CASSEPRRGGYEQYF. The DNA of the CDR3 is TGTGCCAGCAGTGAACCCCGGCGGGGCGGATACGAGCAGTACTTC.

V and J are TRBV4-3 and TRBJ1-3, with D unclear. The CDR3 has 15 amino acids. The ends were cut back, 0 bases at V and 0 bases at J, with 6 bases in the middle. The germline gives CDR1 LGHNA, CDR2 YSLEER. The CDR3 nucleotides are TGCGCCAGCAGCCAAGATTCTACCTCTGGAAACACCATATATTTT. Translated: CASSQDSTSGNTIYF.

This chain joins TRBV7-8 and TRBJ2-3; 9 nucleotides agree with TRBD2. V lost 5 bases and J lost 6; bases outside the gene matches: 15. Germline CDR1 is SGHVS and CDR2 is FQNEAQ. The length of the CDR3 is 17 residues. The CDR3 nucleotides read TGTGCCAGCAGCCCGATCCGGCTAGCGGGACCCACGGATACGCAGTATTTT. This encodes CASSPIRLAGPTDTQYF.

V usage is TRBV4-3 and J usage is TRBJ1-1; a weak D match, TRBD1 (5 bases). V lost 0 bases to trimming and J lost 0 bases, with 8 bases between them. This CDR3 is 15 amino acids long. Germline V gives CDR1 LGHNA, CDR2 YSLEER. CDR3 in DNA: TGCGCCAGCAGCCAAGAGAGCAGGGTGAACACTGAAGCTTTCTTT. As protein: CASSQESRVNTEAFF.

The V and J genes are TRBV2 and TRBJ1-2; 8 nucleotides line up with TRBD1. With V trimmed by 7 bases and J by 7 bases, 11 bases remained unmatched. Per germline, CDR1 SNHLY and CDR2 FYNNEI. The CDR3 length is 14 residues. The CDR3 nucleotides read TGTGCCAGCACAGAGGACAGGGTAGCCGCTGGCTACACCTTC. This gives the protein CASTEDRVAAGYTF.

J is TRBJ2-5 and V is TRBV2; 11 nucleotides align to TRBD2. V lost 7 bases, J lost 6 bases, and 7 bases stayed unmatched. This CDR3 region has 14 residues. Germline V lookup: CDR1 SNHLY, CDR2 FYNNEI. Written as DNA, the CDR3 is TGTGCCAGCAACCGACTAGCGGGACGGCAGACCCAGTACTTC. Amino acids: CASNRLAGRQTQYF.

The chain links TRBV29-1 to TRBJ2-3, with a tentative D call TRBD2 (7 bases). The CDR3 is made up of 15 amino acids. Trimming cost V 7 bases and J 3 bases, with 20 bases left between them. The V gene's germline CDR1 is SQVTM and CDR2 ANQGSEA. This CDR3 is CSATKGGDRTDTQYF. In nucleotides, the CDR3 is TGCAGCGCCACAAAGGGGGGGGATCGGACAGATACGCAGTATTTT.

This clone was counted only a few times. CDR3 in amino acids: CASSSGYGYTF. As DNA, the CDR3 is TGTGCCAGCAGTTCGGGCTATGGCTACACCTTC. This sequence joins TRBV27 and TRBJ1-2; D unclear. Germline-derived CDR1 and CDR2 are MNHEY and SMNVEV (reference sequence). V lost 4 bases, J lost 4 bases, and 4 bases lay in between. CDR3 size: 11 residues.

The chain has TRBV6-6 and TRBJ1-1; 9 bases line up with TRBD1. Trimming at V came to 0 bases and at J to 1 base, leaving 3 bases not matched to a gene. CDR1 MNHNY and CDR2 SVGAGI come from the germline V gene (reference sequence). The CDR3 contains 16 residues. Written as DNA, the CDR3 is TGTGCCAGCAGTTACTCGCCACAGGGGGCGAACACTGAAGCTTTCTTT. Translation gives CASSYSPQGANTEAFF.

This chain uses TRBV19 with TRBJ2-7, with D possibly being TRBD2 (6 bases). Trimming pared 6 bases from V and 5 bases from J, leaving 14 bases between. Germline V gene sequence: CDR1 LNHDA, CDR2 SQIVND (reference sequence). This CDR3 region has 13 residues. The CDR3 loop reads CASSLGGGDEQYF. CDR3 sequence (DNA): TGTGCCAGTAGCCTCGGGGGAGGCGACGAGCAGTACTTC. The entire variable domain, with the rest obtained from reference TRBV19 and TRBJ2-7, is as follows: DGGITQSPKYLFRKEGQNVTLSCEQNLNHDAMYWYRQDPGQGLRLIYYSQIVNDFQKGDIAEGYSVSREKKESFPLTVTSAQKNPTAFYLCASSLGGGDEQYFGPGTRLTVT.

The CDR3, as DNA: TGTGCCAGCAGCTTAGCGCAGGGGACTGAAGCTTTCTTT. This codes for CASSLAQGTEAFF. This sequence joins TRBV7-6 and TRBJ1-1, with D perhaps matching TRBD1 (6 bases). The CDR3 contains 13 residues. Trimming left V 0 bases short and J 5 bases short, with 7 bases between. Germline V gives CDR1 SGHVS, CDR2 FNYEAQ.

CDR3 sequence (DNA): TGTGCCAGCAGCCGCTACCTTCTAATTAAAAGCGGGAGGGTAACAGATACGCAGTATTTT. Its protein product is CASSRYLLIKSGRVTDTQYF. The V gene is TRBV7-3, the J gene TRBJ2-3, with 10 bases lining up with TRBD2. Germline V gives CDR1 SGHTA, CDR2 FQGTGA. This CDR3 spans 20 amino acids. Trimming cost V 5 bases and J 3 bases; bases outside gene matches: 20.

The chain couples TRBV9 to TRBJ2-1, with D possibly TRBD1 on 6 matching bases. CDR1 SGDLS and CDR2 YYNGEE come from the germline V gene. Trimming pared 1 base from V and 5 bases from J, leaving 16 bases between. CDR3 length: 16 residues. The CDR3 here is CASSVSRGLGNNEQFF. CDR3 nucleotide sequence: TGTGCCAGCAGCGTAAGTAGGGGGTTGGGAAACAATGAGCAGTTCTTC.

The rearrangement uses TRBV27 and TRBJ1-5; D possibly corresponds to TRBD1 (6 bases). Trimming left V 4 bases short and J 5 bases short, with 12 bases between. The CDR3 runs to 14 residues. CDR1 MNHEY and CDR2 SMNVEV come from the germline V gene (reference sequence). Here the CDR3 reads CASSSWSGDQPQHF. The CDR3 DNA sequence: TGTGCCAGCAGTTCTTGGTCAGGGGATCAGCCCCAGCATTTT.

The chain uses TRBV6-5 and TRBJ1-1; D gene ambiguous. The germline V gene has CDR1 MNHEY and CDR2 SVGAGI. The CDR3 spans 16 residues. The germline V and J ends were trimmed by 0 bases and 2 bases, with 13 bases remaining between them. CDR3 in DNA: TGTGCCAGCAGTTACTCAGATGGCGCGGTAAACACTGAAGCTTTCTTT. The encoded protein is CASSYSDGAVNTEAFF.

The chain carries TRBV2 and TRBJ2-7; perhaps TRBD2 as D (5 bases). CDR1 is SNHLY and CDR2 is FYNNEI in the germline V gene. This CDR3 has 16 residues. Trimming removed 1 base from V and 5 bases from J, with 18 bases in between. The CDR3, as DNA: TGTGCCAGCAGTGAAGGGGGAGTCTATGGGTACCACGAGCAGTACTTC. It yields the protein CASSEGGVYGYHEQYF.

The rearrangement joins TRBV7-9 to TRBJ2-1; TRBD2 matches 10 bases. The V and J ends lost 4 bases and 9 bases, in that order; junction bases with no gene match: 6. Per germline, CDR1 SEHNR and CDR2 FQNEAQ (reference sequence). This CDR3 has 14 amino acids. The CDR3 nucleotides read TGTGCCAGCAGCTCCCTACTAGCGGGACCTGAGCAGTTCTTC. Translation gives CASSSLLAGPEQFF.

V and J are TRBV14 and TRBJ2-5, with TRBD2 matching over 10 bases. Germline CDR1 reads SGHDN; CDR2 reads FVKESK. This CDR3 contains 17 residues. Losses at the gene ends were 2 bases for V and 2 bases for J; bases not matched to a gene: 8. DNA of the CDR3: TGTGCCAGCAGCCAAAAACCCCCACTAGCGGGGCAAGAGACCCAGTACTTC. Translating gives CASSQKPPLAGQETQYF.

The chain employs TRBV6-4 and TRBJ1-2, with TRBD1 identical over 9 bases. Germline V gives CDR1 MRHNA, CDR2 SNTAGT. The CDR3 has 15 residues. V lost 2 bases, J lost 2 bases, and 3 bases stayed unmatched. The CDR3 is CASSDTGTGNYGYTF. CDR3 nucleotide sequence: TGTGCCAGCAGTGACACCGGGACAGGGAACTATGGCTACACCTTC.

V is TRBV6-5 and J is TRBJ1-1; TRBD1 matches at 9 bases. This CDR3 has 13 residues. CDR1 and CDR2 from the germline V gene are MNHEY and SVGAGI. V lost 7 bases to trimming and J lost 5 bases; unmatched junction nucleotides: 5. The CDR3 sequence is CASIRQGVTEAFF. CDR3 bases: TGTGCCAGCATTCGACAGGGGGTAACTGAAGCTTTCTTT.

The gene calls are TRBV30 and TRBJ2-3; D is perhaps TRBD2 (6 bases). With 3 bases removed from V and 6 bases from J, the gap between germline ends came to 16 bases. Germline V gene sequence: CDR1 GTSNPN, CDR2 SVGIG (reference sequence). The CDR3 is made up of 14 amino acids. The CDR3 region is CAWRTLFGGDTQYF. The CDR3 bases are TGTGCCTGGAGGACGCTCTTCGGAGGGGATACGCAGTATTTT.

The chain uses TRBV5-1 and TRBJ2-1, with D possibly TRBD1 on 8 matching bases. CDR3 length: 17 residues. In germline, CDR1 is SGHRS, CDR2 YFSETQ. V shed 4 bases and J shed 4 bases, with 21 bases lying between them. The CDR3 protein is CASSRYPTGEGYNEQFF. The CDR3 region has the DNA TGCGCCAGCAGCCGTTACCCGACAGGGGAGGGTTACAATGAGCAGTTCTTC.

This chain links TRBV9 with TRBJ1-2; D is undetermined. Germline lookup yields CDR1 SGDLS and CDR2 YYNGEE. V was trimmed by 0 bases and J by 4 bases, leaving 7 bases between them. The CDR3 length is 13 residues. CDR3 sequence: CASSVENSYGYTF. DNA for the CDR3: TGTGCCAGCAGCGTAGAAAACAGCTATGGCTACACCTTC.

The chain has TRBV7-3 and TRBJ2-7; D is unclear. V dropped 5 bases and J dropped 0 bases, with 8 bases sitting between them. The CDR3 totals 13 residues. Germline assignment: CDR1 SGHTA and CDR2 FQGTGA. The CDR3 loop reads CASSQTPSYEQYF. The CDR3 DNA sequence: TGTGCCAGCAGCCAGACTCCCTCCTACGAGCAGTACTTC.

J is TRBJ1-2 and V is TRBV2; 8 nucleotides agree with TRBD1. With 2 bases clipped from V and 8 bases from J, the junction kept 7 bases outside the gene matches. The length of the CDR3 is 14 residues. Germline V CDR1 and CDR2: SNHLY, FYNNEI. The CDR3 loop is CASSERQGAGGYTF. The CDR3 DNA reads TGTGCCAGCAGTGAAAGGCAGGGGGCAGGAGGCTACACCTTC.

The chain links TRBV6-5 to TRBJ2-1, with D possibly TRBD2 on 5 matching bases. The CDR3 sequence is 15 residues long. Germline V gene sequence: CDR1 MNHEY, CDR2 SVGAGI. Trimming took off 2 bases at V and 5 bases at J, with 13 bases between the two ends. The CDR3 here is CASSYVAGRNNEQFF. The CDR3 nucleotides read TGTGCCAGCAGTTACGTGGCGGGCAGAAACAATGAGCAGTTCTTC.

The table lists this clone with a count of one. V usage is TRBV18 and J usage is TRBJ2-7; 7 bases match TRBD2. After removal of 1 base from V and 1 base from J, the junction contained 1 base not matched to a gene. Germline V lookup: CDR1 KGHSH, CDR2 LQKENI. CDR3 length: 14 amino acids. The CDR3 DNA reads as TGTGCCAGCTCACCACGGGGGGGTTCCTACGAGCAGTACTTC. Protein: CASSPRGGSYEQYF.